These 23 T cell receptor beta chains came from one sample sequenced in a study of shared clonotypes between healthy human individuals. Terminally differentiated effector memory CD45RA+ cells were excluded from the naive CD8 cells, which were CD45RO-negative and positively selected for CCR7. The protocol was immunoSEQ multiplex PCR, while the TCRdb copy is restricted to in-frame clones and leaves out a portion. Among around 1.9 million clones listed, 85% to 95% were seen once. Sequenced material: naive CD8+ T cells from PBMCs. These receptors all stem from a man in his late teens or twenties in good health. Some clones in this sample may be carry-over from other donors' samples.

The chain joins TRBV13 to TRBJ2-7, with 8 bases that match TRBD2. Losses at the gene ends were 2 bases for V and 5 bases for J; bases not matched to a gene: 8. The CDR3 has 15 amino acids. Per germline, CDR1 PRHDT and CDR2 FYEKMQ (reference sequence). CDR3 sequence (DNA): TGTGCCAGCAGCTTACGGACTAGCCTGATTAACGAGCAGTACTTC. Its translation: CASSLRTSLINEQYF.

The gene calls are TRBV19 and TRBJ2-7; D gene uncertain. The CDR3 extends over 14 amino acids. Per the germline V gene, CDR1 is LNHDA and CDR2 is SQIVND (reference sequence). Trimming took 5 bases from V and 0 from J, leaving 11 bases between them. The CDR3 DNA is TGTGCCAGTAGTTCACCCATGAGCTCCTACGAGCAGTACTTC. It specifies CASSSPMSSYEQYF.

J is TRBJ1-1 and V is TRBV5-5; D is ambiguous. The V gene lost 3 bases and the J gene lost 6 bases, with 12 bases spanning the gap. The CDR3 is 13 residues long. From germline, CDR1 is SGHKS and CDR2 YYEKEE (reference sequence). The CDR3 spells CASSSRREAEAFF. In DNA, the CDR3 is TGTGCCAGCAGCTCTAGGAGGGAAGCTGAAGCTTTCTTT. Full variable domain (remainder filled in from reference TRBV5-5 and TRBJ1-1): DAGVTQSPTHLIKTRGQQVTLRCSPISGHKSVSWYQQVLGQGPQFIFQYYEKEERGRGNFPDRFSARQFPNYSSELNVNALLLGDSALYLCASSSRREAEAFFGQGTRLTVV.

V is TRBV15 and J is TRBJ2-3, with 11 positions matching TRBD2. Germline lookup yields CDR1 LNHNV and CDR2 YYDKDF (reference sequence). The CDR3 contains 19 residues. J was trimmed by 1 base and V by 0 bases; bases with no gene match: 9. CDR3 in DNA: TGTGCCACCAGCAGAGATGGTGGGACTAGCGGACCCGGCACAGATACGCAGTATTTT. It encodes CATSRDGGTSGPGTDTQYF.

The gene calls are TRBV15 and TRBJ2-3; 7 bases line up with TRBD2. The CDR3 spans 17 residues. With V trimmed by 3 bases and J by 3 bases, 12 bases remained unmatched. CDR1 and CDR2 from the germline V gene are LNHNV and YYDKDF (reference sequence). The CDR3 bases are TGTGCCACCAGCAGCCCCCTTTTGGGACTAACGACAGATACGCAGTATTTT. This codes for CATSSPLLGLTTDTQYF.

This chain connects TRBV11-2 to TRBJ1-1, with D possibly being TRBD1 (6 bases). This CDR3 region has 17 residues. Germline CDR1 SGHAT, CDR2 FQNNGV. Trimming shortened V by 5 bases and J by 3 bases, and 22 bases separated the two germline ends. CDR3 sequence reads: CASSHPVSGQRYTEAFF. CDR3 in DNA: TGTGCCAGCAGCCATCCGGTCTCGGGACAAAGGTACACTGAAGCTTTCTTT.

This chain connects TRBV2 to TRBJ2-5; D is unresolved. Trimming stripped 3 bases from V and 5 bases from J, with 16 bases between. The CDR3 length is 15 residues. The germline V gene encodes CDR1 SNHLY and CDR2 FYNNEI. CDR3: CASSDFGSSLETQYF. The DNA of the CDR3 is TGTGCCAGCAGTGATTTCGGCTCTTCCCTCGAGACCCAGTACTTC.

The chain is built from TRBV30 and TRBJ2-7, with a tentative D call TRBD1 (5 bases). The V end was cut by 1 base, the J end by 4 bases, with 11 bases between. The CDR3 contains 13 residues. Germline loops: CDR1 GTSNPN, CDR2 SVGIG (reference sequence). The DNA of the CDR3 is TGTGCCTGGAGTGAGGGGATCTTGTACGAGCAGTACTTC. Translation gives CAWSEGILYEQYF.

V and J are TRBV6-6 and TRBJ2-7; D is unresolved. V dropped 6 bases and J dropped 3 bases, with 6 bases sitting between them. Germline CDR1 is MNHNY and CDR2 is SVGAGI (reference sequence). The CDR3 spans 11 residues. CDR3 in amino acids: CASRSLYEQYF. The CDR3 DNA reads TGTGCCAGCAGGTCACTCTACGAGCAGTACTTC.

The genes are TRBV7-9 and TRBJ2-7; D gene unclear. Germline V gene data show CDR1 as SEHNR and CDR2 as FQNEAQ (reference sequence). The CDR3 runs 14 residues. Trimming stripped 5 bases from V and 7 bases from J, with 18 bases between. This CDR3 is CASSPPARISEQYF. The CDR3 DNA is TGTGCCAGCAGCCCACCGGCCAGGATCTCGGAGCAGTACTTC.

V is TRBV7-3 and J is TRBJ2-3; D is uncertain. The V gene lost 5 bases and the J gene lost 4 bases, with 10 bases spanning the gap. The CDR3 sequence is 13 residues long. Germline CDR1 reads SGHTA; CDR2 reads FQGTGA. CDR3 in DNA: TGTGCCAGCAGCCTTATAACTGCAGATACGCAGTATTTT. It yields the protein CASSLITADTQYF.

The V gene is TRBV4-3, the J gene TRBJ2-2; TRBD2 matches 8 bases. Trimming cost V 0 bases and J 7 bases; bases outside gene matches: 10. CDR3 length equals 17 residues. The germline gives CDR1 LGHNA, CDR2 YSLEER. The CDR3 is CASSQDGPAGVFGELFF. The CDR3 nucleotides are TGCGCCAGCAGCCAAGATGGCCCAGCGGGAGTGTTCGGGGAGCTGTTTTTT.

The chain combines TRBV4-1 with TRBJ2-7; D ambiguous. The CDR3 totals 14 residues. CDR1 and CDR2 (germline): MGHRA, YSYEKL. Between the trimmed V and J ends, which lost 0 bases and 5 bases, there was a span of 11 bases. CDR3 DNA: TGCGCCAGCAGCCAAGACAGAGCCCAGGACGAGCAGTACTTC. It encodes CASSQDRAQDEQYF.

The V call is TRBV27, the J call TRBJ2-3; D unclear. The CDR3 spans 15 residues. Trimming removed 1 base from V and 6 bases from J, with 14 bases in between. Germline V gene sequence: CDR1 MNHEY, CDR2 SMNVEV (reference sequence). The CDR3 loop is CASSLLTSFGDTQYF. The CDR3 nucleotides are TGTGCCAGCAGTTTATTGACCTCCTTTGGGGATACGCAGTATTTT.

In its sample, this clone was seen a few times. The chain joins TRBV4-3 to TRBJ1-1, with unresolved D. The CDR3 runs to 14 residues. CDR1 and CDR2 from the germline V gene are LGHNA and YSLEER. With 4 bases removed from V and 1 base from J, the gap between germline ends came to 10 bases. In DNA form, the CDR3 reads TGCGCCAGCAGCCTGGGGATATGGAACACTGAAGCTTTCTTT. It is translated as CASSLGIWNTEAFF.

The genes are TRBV19 and TRBJ2-2, with 9 nucleotides matching TRBD1. Trimming cost V 8 bases and J 5 bases; bases outside gene matches: 3. Germline loops: CDR1 LNHDA, CDR2 SQIVND (reference sequence). The CDR3 extends over 13 amino acids. This CDR3 is CASLDRGTGELFF. The CDR3 coding sequence is TGTGCCAGTCTAGACAGGGGGACCGGGGAGCTGTTTTTT.

This clone was seen only once. The gene calls are TRBV11-2 and TRBJ2-3, with D unclear. Trimming cost V 2 bases and J 0 bases, with 12 bases left between them. The CDR3 sequence is 16 residues long. Germline V lookup: CDR1 SGHAT, CDR2 FQNNGV. Written as DNA, the CDR3 is TGTGCCAGCAGCTTATTCCGTATCCCTAGCACAGATACGCAGTATTTT. Its protein product is CASSLFRIPSTDTQYF.

The gene calls are TRBV5-1 and TRBJ2-1; D unclear. Germline V gene data show CDR1 as SGHRS and CDR2 as YFSETQ. This CDR3 region has 17 residues. V was pared by 4 bases and J by 8 bases, with 25 bases between. Written as DNA, the CDR3 is TGCGCCAGCAGCATGGACCCCGGCCCCCCGAGGTGGGATGAGCAGTTCTTC. This sequence encodes CASSMDPGPPRWDEQFF. The complete variable domain, with remaining parts taken from reference TRBV5-1 and TRBJ2-1, reads KAGVTQTPRYLIKTRGQQVTLSCSPISGHRSVSWYQQTPGQGLQFLFEYFSETQRNKGNFPGRFSGRQFSNSRSEMNVSTLELGDSALYLCASSMDPGPPRWDEQFFGPGTRLTVL.

This chain uses TRBV6-4 with TRBJ2-1; D might be TRBD1 (7 bases). Trimming left V 11 bases short and J 1 base short, with 18 bases between. The CDR3 is 15 residues long. The germline V gene has CDR1 MRHNA and CDR2 SNTAGT. CDR3 bases: TGTGCCCTGCAGGGGGGCGGGGTATCCTACAATGAGCAGTTCTTC. Translating it yields CALQGGGVSYNEQFF.

Here the CDR3 DNA reads TGTGCCAGCAGTTACTATTTGGGGGCTAACACTGAAGCTTTCTTT. Translating gives CASSYYLGANTEAFF. The V gene is TRBV6-5, the J gene TRBJ1-1; D is perhaps TRBD1 (6 bases). Germline CDR1 reads MNHEY; CDR2 reads SVGAGI. The CDR3 loop spans 15 amino acids. Trimming took off 1 base at V and 2 bases at J, with 11 bases between the two ends.

This rearrangement joins TRBV6-5 to TRBJ1-5; no firm D call. Trimming pared 6 bases from V and 3 bases from J, leaving 15 bases between. The CDR3 runs to 15 residues. Per germline, CDR1 MNHEY and CDR2 SVGAGI. The CDR3 sequence is CASRHRDTLNQPQHF. The CDR3 coding sequence is TGTGCCAGCAGACACCGGGATACACTCAATCAGCCCCAGCATTTT.

There are a few counts of this clone. The V and J genes are TRBV11-2 and TRBJ2-7, with D possibly TRBD2 on 5 matching bases. With 5 bases removed from V and 5 bases from J, the gap between germline ends came to 10 bases. Germline V gene lookup returns CDR1 SGHAT and CDR2 FQNNGV. CDR3 length equals 12 residues. The CDR3 loop is CASSLRVNEQYF. Written as DNA, the CDR3 is TGTGCCAGCAGCCTGAGGGTGAACGAGCAGTACTTC.

The chain carries TRBV5-1 and TRBJ1-1; possibly TRBD1 for D (5 bases). There are 15 residues in the CDR3. Trimming pared 7 bases from V and 1 base from J, leaving 17 bases between. Germline CDR1 reads SGHRS; CDR2 reads YFSETQ. The CDR3 loop reads CASGWTGGENTEAFF. The CDR3 region has the DNA TGCGCCAGCGGATGGACGGGAGGGGAGAACACTGAAGCTTTCTTT.